A single T cell receptor (beta chain) is shown here with its context. Its antigen remains unknown. This specimen belongs to a study of CD8 T cells in Susac syndrome. Points from the study as a whole: In total CD8+ repertoires, some 17 Susac-specific public clones were found, and in CD8+ TEMRA repertoires, 4 or 5 were found.

Peripheral blood CD8+ and CD4+ T cells were profiled by TCR beta sequencing. Random hexamers were used to reverse transcribe the RNA input (about 0.45 to 1 ug). TCRdb ran MiXCR on the immunoSEQ multiplex PCR reads and lists one entry per CDR3 protein. This table holds some 58,000 distinct CDR3 sequences, 95% found once. CDR1 SGHNT and CDR2 YYREEE come from the germline V gene (reference sequence). J was trimmed by 2 bases and V by 9 bases; bases with no gene match: 7. CDR3 length: 13 residues. Sequenced sample: CD8+ T cells from PBMCs. The chain is built from TRBV5-4 and TRBJ2-7, with 8 bases identical to TRBD2. This receptor was taken from a human donor with Susac syndrome. CDR3 sequence (DNA): TGTGCCACCGGGGGGGCAATCCCCTACGAGCAGTACTTC. It codes for CATGGAIPYEQYF. The full variable domain, its missing parts supplied by reference TRBV5-4 and TRBJ2-7, is ETGVTQSPTHLIKTRGQQVTLRCSSQSGHNTVSWYQQALGQGPQFIFQYYREEENGRGNFPPRFSGLQFPNYSSELNVNALELDDSALYLCATGGAIPYEQYFGPGTRLTVT.